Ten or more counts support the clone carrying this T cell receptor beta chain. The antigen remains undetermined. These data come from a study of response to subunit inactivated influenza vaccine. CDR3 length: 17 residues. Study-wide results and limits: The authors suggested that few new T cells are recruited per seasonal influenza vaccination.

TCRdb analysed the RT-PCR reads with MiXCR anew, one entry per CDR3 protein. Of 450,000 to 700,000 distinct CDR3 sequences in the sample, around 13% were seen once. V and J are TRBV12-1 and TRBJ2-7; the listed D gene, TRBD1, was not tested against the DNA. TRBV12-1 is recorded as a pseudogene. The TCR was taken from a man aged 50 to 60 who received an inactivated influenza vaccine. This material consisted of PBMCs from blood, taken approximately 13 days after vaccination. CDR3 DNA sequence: TGTGCCAGCAGCTTTGCGCCACGAGGACAGGGGGCCCACGAGCAGTACTTC. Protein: CASSFAPRGQGAHEQYF.